The 2 T cell receptor beta chains given below trace back to one sample, sequenced in a study of T cells in Graves' hyperthyroidism and ophthalmopathy. TCR beta CDR3 regions were amplified from RNA transcripts. The TCR CDR3 was amplified in a first-round RT-PCR using the HTBI primer set. From the multiplex PCR reads, TCRdb called clonotypes with MiXCR, one entry per CDR3 protein. The data hold a few hundred thousand distinct CDR3 sequences, with about 20% observed a single time. Material for sequencing was blood. Every receptor here comes from a man between 18 and 29 years old with Graves' hyperthyroidism.

The sample holds many counts of this clonotype. This chain uses TRBV7-9 with TRBJ1-1, with unresolved D. Germline assignment: CDR1 SEHNR and CDR2 FQNEAQ (reference sequence). CDR3 length: 14 amino acids. Trimming removed 0 bases from V and 0 bases from J, with 5 bases in between. The CDR3, as DNA: TGTGCCAGCAGCTTAGCCCGGATGAACACTGAAGCTTTCTTT. Translated, it gives CASSLARMNTEAFF.

The V gene is TRBV11-2, the J gene TRBJ1-2; D unresolved. Germline CDR1 and CDR2: SGHAT and FQNNGV. The CDR3 has 13 residues. V was shortened by 2 bases and J by 6 bases, with 10 bases between the two germline ends. CDR3 DNA: TGTGCCAGCAGCTTATTGGATATGCATGGCTACACCTTC. Translating it yields CASSLLDMHGYTF.